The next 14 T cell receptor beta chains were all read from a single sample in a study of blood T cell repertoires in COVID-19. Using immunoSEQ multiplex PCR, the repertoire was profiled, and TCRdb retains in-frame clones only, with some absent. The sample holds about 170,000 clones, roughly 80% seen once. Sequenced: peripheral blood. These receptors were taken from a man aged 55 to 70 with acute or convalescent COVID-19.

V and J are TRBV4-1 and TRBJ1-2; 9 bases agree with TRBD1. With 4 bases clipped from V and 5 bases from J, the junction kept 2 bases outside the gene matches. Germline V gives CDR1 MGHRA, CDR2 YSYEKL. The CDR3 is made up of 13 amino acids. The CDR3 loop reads CASSRTGEYGYTF. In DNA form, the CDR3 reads TGCGCCAGCAGCCGGACAGGGGAATATGGCTACACCTTC.

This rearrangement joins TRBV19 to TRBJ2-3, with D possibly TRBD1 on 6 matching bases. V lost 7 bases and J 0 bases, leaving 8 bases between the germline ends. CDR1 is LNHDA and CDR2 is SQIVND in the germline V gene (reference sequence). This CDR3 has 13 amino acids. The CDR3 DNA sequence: TGTGCCAGTAAGGACAGAAGCACAGATACGCAGTATTTT. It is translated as CASKDRSTDTQYF.

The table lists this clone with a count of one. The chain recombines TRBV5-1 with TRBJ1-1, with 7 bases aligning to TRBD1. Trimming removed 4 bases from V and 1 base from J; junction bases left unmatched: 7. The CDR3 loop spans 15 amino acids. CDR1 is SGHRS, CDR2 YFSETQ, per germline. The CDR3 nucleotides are TGCGCCAGCAGCCCACGACGGACAGGGAACACTGAAGCTTTCTTT. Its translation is CASSPRRTGNTEAFF.

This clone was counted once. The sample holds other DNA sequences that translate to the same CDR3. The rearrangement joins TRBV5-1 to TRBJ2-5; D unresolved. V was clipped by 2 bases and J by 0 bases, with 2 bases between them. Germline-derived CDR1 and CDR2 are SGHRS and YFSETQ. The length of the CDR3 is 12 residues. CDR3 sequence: CASSFNQETQYF. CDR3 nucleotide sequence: TGCGCCAGCAGCTTTAACCAAGAGACCCAGTACTTC.

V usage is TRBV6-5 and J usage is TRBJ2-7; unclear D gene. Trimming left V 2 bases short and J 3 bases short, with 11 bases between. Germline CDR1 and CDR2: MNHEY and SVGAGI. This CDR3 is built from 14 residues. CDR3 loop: CASSYGQFVYEQYF. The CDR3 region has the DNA TGTGCCAGCAGTTACGGCCAGTTCGTCTACGAGCAGTACTTC.

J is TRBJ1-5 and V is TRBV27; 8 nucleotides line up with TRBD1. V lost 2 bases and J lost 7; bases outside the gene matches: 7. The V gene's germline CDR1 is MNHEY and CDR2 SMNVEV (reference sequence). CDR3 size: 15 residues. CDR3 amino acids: CASSLGAGGRQPQHF. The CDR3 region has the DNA TGTGCCAGCAGTTTAGGGGCAGGGGGCAGACAGCCCCAGCATTTT.

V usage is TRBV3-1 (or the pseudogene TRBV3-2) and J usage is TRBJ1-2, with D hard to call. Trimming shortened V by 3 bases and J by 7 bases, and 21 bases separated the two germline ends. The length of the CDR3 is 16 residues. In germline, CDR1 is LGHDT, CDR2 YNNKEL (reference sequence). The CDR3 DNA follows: TGTGCCAGCAGCCACTTGCAGCGGGTGCCTTCTTCTGGCTACACCTTC. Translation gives CASSHLQRVPSSGYTF.

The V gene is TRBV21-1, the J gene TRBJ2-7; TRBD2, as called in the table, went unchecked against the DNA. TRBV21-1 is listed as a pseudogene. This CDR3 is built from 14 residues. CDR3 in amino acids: CASSKALPAYEQYF. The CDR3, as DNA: TGTGCCAGCAGCAAAGCGCTGCCGGCCTACGAGCAGTACTTC.

The CDR3 DNA reads as TGCGCCAGCAGCTTGGGAACGGGAGGGACTAATGAAAAACTGTTTTTT. Residues: CASSLGTGGTNEKLFF. The chain uses TRBV5-1 and TRBJ1-4; D unresolved. V gave up 0 bases and J gave up 2 bases, with 11 bases separating them. Germline lookup yields CDR1 SGHRS and CDR2 YFSETQ. The CDR3 contains 16 residues.

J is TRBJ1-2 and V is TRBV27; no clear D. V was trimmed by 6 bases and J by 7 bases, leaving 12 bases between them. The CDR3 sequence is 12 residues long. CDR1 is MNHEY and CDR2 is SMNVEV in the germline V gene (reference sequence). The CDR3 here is CASSPVRGGYTF. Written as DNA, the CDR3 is TGTGCCAGCAGCCCCGTCAGAGGTGGCTACACCTTC.

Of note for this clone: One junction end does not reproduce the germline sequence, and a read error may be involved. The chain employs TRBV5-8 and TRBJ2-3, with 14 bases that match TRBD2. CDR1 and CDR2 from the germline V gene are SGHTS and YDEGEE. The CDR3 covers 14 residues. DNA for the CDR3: TGTGCCAGCAGCCCGGGACTAGCGGGGGATCTTTCCCTATTT. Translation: CASSPGLAGDLSLF.

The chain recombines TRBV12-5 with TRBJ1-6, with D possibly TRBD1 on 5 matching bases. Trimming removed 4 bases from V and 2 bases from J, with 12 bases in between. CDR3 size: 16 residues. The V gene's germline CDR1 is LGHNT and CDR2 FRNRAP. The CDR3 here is CASGSPREAYNSPLHF. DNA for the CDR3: TGTGCTAGTGGTTCCCCCAGGGAGGCCTATAATTCACCCCTCCACTTT.

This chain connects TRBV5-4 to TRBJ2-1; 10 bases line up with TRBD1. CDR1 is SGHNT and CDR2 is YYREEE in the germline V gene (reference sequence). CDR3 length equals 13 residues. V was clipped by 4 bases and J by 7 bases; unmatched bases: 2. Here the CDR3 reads CASSPGQGNEQFF. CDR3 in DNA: TGTGCCAGCAGCCCGGGACAGGGGAATGAGCAGTTCTTC.

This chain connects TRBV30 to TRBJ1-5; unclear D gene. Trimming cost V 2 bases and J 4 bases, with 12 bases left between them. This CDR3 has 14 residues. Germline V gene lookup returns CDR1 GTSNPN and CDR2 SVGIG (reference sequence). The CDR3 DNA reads TGTGCCTGGAGTCAAGGACTCCGTAATCAGCCCCAGCATTTT. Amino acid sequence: CAWSQGLRNQPQHF.